One and the same sample provided the 11 T cell receptor beta chains below, sequenced in a study of blood T cell repertoires in COVID-19. The protocol was immunoSEQ multiplex PCR, while the TCRdb copy is restricted to in-frame clones and leaves out a portion. The sample has about 160,000 clones, more than 65% seen once; the top ten hold approximately 14%. Sequencing was carried out using peripheral blood. Source of these receptors: a woman older than 75 with acute or convalescent COVID-19.

This clone was counted a single time. The V gene is TRBV18, the J gene TRBJ1-1, with D uncertain. The CDR3 spans 16 residues. With 4 bases removed from V and 5 bases from J, the gap between germline ends came to 20 bases. Looked up from germline, CDR1 is KGHSH and CDR2 is LQKENI. The DNA for the CDR3 is TGTGCCAGCTCACTTCGACTCGGGTCGACGGGAACTGAAGCTTTCTTT. Protein: CASSLRLGSTGTEAFF.

The rearrangement uses TRBV14 and TRBJ2-2; no reliable D call. Germline V lookup: CDR1 SGHDN, CDR2 FVKESK. CDR3 length: 15 amino acids. Trimming took off 3 bases at V and 3 bases at J, with 11 bases between the two ends. CDR3 nucleotide sequence: TGTGCCAGCAGCCAGTCTGACTCCCACACCGGGGAGCTGTTTTTT. Protein product: CASSQSDSHTGELFF.

The chain links TRBV19 to TRBJ1-4; 7 bases line up with TRBD1. Per germline, CDR1 LNHDA and CDR2 SQIVND (reference sequence). The V and J ends lost 4 bases and 7 bases, in that order; junction bases with no gene match: 3. This CDR3 is built from 13 residues. The chain's CDR3 is CASSSRDSEKLFF. The CDR3 DNA is TGTGCCAGTAGTAGCCGGGACAGTGAAAAACTGTTTTTT.

J is TRBJ1-5 and V is TRBV6-4; D is uncertain. The CDR3 extends over 15 amino acids. V was trimmed by 0 bases and J by 4 bases, leaving 10 bases between them. In germline, CDR1 is MRHNA, CDR2 SNTAGT. The CDR3 here is CASSDSGKRNQPQHF. The CDR3 DNA follows: TGTGCCAGCAGTGACTCCGGGAAGAGGAATCAGCCCCAGCATTTT.

This chain uses TRBV19 with TRBJ1-1, with TRBD1 identical over 8 bases. The CDR3 covers 13 residues. Germline V gene sequence: CDR1 LNHDA, CDR2 SQIVND (reference sequence). The V and J ends lost 6 bases and 5 bases, in that order; junction bases with no gene match: 5. The CDR3 bases are TGTGCCAGTAGGGGACAGGTATGGACTGAAGCTTTCTTT. Its translation is CASRGQVWTEAFF.

This clone turned up a few times. The CDR3 DNA reads TGCGCCAGCAGCCTAACCCGGCGGAATGAGCAGTTCTTC. Amino acids: CASSLTRRNEQFF. This chain uses TRBV4-1 with TRBJ2-1, with D uncertain. Germline values: CDR1 MGHRA, CDR2 YSYEKL. This CDR3 spans 13 amino acids. Trimming stripped 4 bases from V and 7 bases from J, with 11 bases between.

The chain recombines TRBV4-2 with TRBJ2-1; TRBD1 matches 8 bases. There are 18 residues in the CDR3. Trimming removed 0 bases from V and 4 bases from J; junction bases left unmatched: 11. Germline CDR1 reads LGHNA; CDR2 reads YNFKEQ. CDR3: CASSQEGEWTGSYNEQFF. The CDR3 nucleotides are TGTGCCAGCAGCCAAGAAGGGGAATGGACAGGGTCATACAATGAGCAGTTCTTC.

The chain combines TRBV11-1 with TRBJ2-7; D may be TRBD2 (5 bases). Germline CDR1 is SGHAT and CDR2 is FQDESV (reference sequence). The ends were cut back, 4 bases at V and 1 base at J, with 11 bases in the middle. CDR3 length: 14 residues. The CDR3 protein is CASSSGGSSYEQYF. CDR3 DNA sequence: TGTGCCAGCAGCTCCGGTGGGAGTTCCTACGAGCAGTACTTC.

The genes are TRBV7-9 and TRBJ2-3; TRBD2 matches at 12 bases. CDR3 size: 17 residues. Unmatched junction bases numbered 9, after V lost 5 bases and J lost 3 bases. Germline CDR1 SEHNR, CDR2 FQNEAQ (reference sequence). The DNA for the CDR3 is TGTGCCAGCAGCCCCAGACTAGCGGGAGAAGGAACAGATACGCAGTATTTT. It translates to CASSPRLAGEGTDTQYF. The full variable domain, its missing parts supplied by reference TRBV7-9 and TRBJ2-3, is DTGVSQNPRHKITKRGQNVTFRCDPISEHNRLYWYRQTLGQGPEFLTYFQNEAQLEKSRLLSDRFSAERPKGSFSTLEIQRTEQGDSAMYLCASSPRLAGEGTDTQYFGPGTRLTVL.

The chain joins TRBV10-2 to TRBJ2-1; 9 bases are shared with TRBD2. The CDR3 runs to 14 residues. Per germline, CDR1 WSHSY and CDR2 SAAADI. V trimming: 8 bases; J trimming: 8 bases; junction bases outside the gene matches: 10. This chain's CDR3 is CASCWRGGRDEQFF. CDR3 sequence (DNA): TGCGCCAGCTGTTGGCGGGGGGGCCGGGATGAGCAGTTCTTC.

This rearrangement joins TRBV18 to TRBJ2-5, with a tentative D call TRBD1 (6 bases). Trimming pared 2 bases from V and 2 bases from J, leaving 12 bases between. Germline V gene data show CDR1 as KGHSH and CDR2 as LQKENI. This CDR3 comprises 15 residues. The CDR3 sequence: CASSPNRDKQETQYF. The CDR3 region has the DNA TGTGCCAGCTCACCAAACCGGGACAAGCAAGAGACCCAGTACTTC.